This T cell receptor beta chain was observed in a study of T cells in Graves' hyperthyroidism and ophthalmopathy. Study-level background: Specimen type is peripheral blood, collected at initial diagnosis prior to any treatment.

Study-level results: The model made its ophthalmopathy prediction, and onset followed a median approximately six months later.

Template material for amplifying TCR beta CDR3 regions consisted of RNA transcripts. The HTBI primer set was used in a first-round RT-PCR of the TCR CDR3. TCRdb reprocessed the multiplex PCR reads via MiXCR and lists one record per CDR3 protein. The data show some 700,000 distinct CDR3 sequences, roughly a sixth seen once. The germline CDR1 and CDR2 sequences are MNHEY and SVGEGT. CDR3 length: 16 residues. Trimming took 5 bases from V and 2 from J; bases not matched to a gene: 8. The diagnostic basis comprised clinical symptoms, serum thyroxine and TRAb, thyroid ultrasound and orbital computed tomography. PBMCs came from over 8.5 ml fresh peripheral blood. This clonotype was picked up many times. Its specificity is unknown.

This chain links TRBV6-2 or TRBV6-3 with TRBJ2-7; the match to TRBD2 covers 11 bases. The sequence was collected from a man in his fifties with Graves' hyperthyroidism. Sequenced input: blood. CDR3 DNA: TGTGCCAGCAGTACTTTTTTAGCGGGAGGGCCCTACGAGCAGTACTTC. Its translation is CASSTFLAGGPYEQYF.